This TCR beta chain was recovered during a study of T cells in localized non-small cell lung cancer. Points from the study as a whole: Researchers found a median around 57 of the top 100 tumor clones in adjacent lung. Among blood samples, higher T cell density accompanied longer overall survival. T cell clonality was highest in uninvolved adjacent lung, above tumor. Sequencing involved a lone tumor region, leaving heterogeneity possible.

Sequenced by immunoSEQ multiplex PCR; TCRdb stores in-frame clones only, minus some. Of about 23,000 clones listed, around 89% were seen once; the top ten hold roughly 9.5%. As for this clone: The antigen remains unidentified.

Specimen: peripheral blood mononuclear cells, collected before any cancer treatment. The source of this sequence is a woman aged 35-75 years with stage III lung adenocarcinoma.

This CDR3 reads CATSRPSGRGVRIRETQYF. The CDR3 coding sequence is TGTGCCACCAGCAGACCGAGCGGGAGAGGTGTTAGGATACGGGAGACCCAGTACTTC. The chain uses TRBV15 and TRBJ2-5, with 8 bases matching TRBD2. The V gene's germline CDR1 is LNHNV and CDR2 YYDKDF (reference sequence). The trim removed 2 bases at V and 5 bases at J, leaving 19 bases unmatched. The CDR3 has 19 amino acids.